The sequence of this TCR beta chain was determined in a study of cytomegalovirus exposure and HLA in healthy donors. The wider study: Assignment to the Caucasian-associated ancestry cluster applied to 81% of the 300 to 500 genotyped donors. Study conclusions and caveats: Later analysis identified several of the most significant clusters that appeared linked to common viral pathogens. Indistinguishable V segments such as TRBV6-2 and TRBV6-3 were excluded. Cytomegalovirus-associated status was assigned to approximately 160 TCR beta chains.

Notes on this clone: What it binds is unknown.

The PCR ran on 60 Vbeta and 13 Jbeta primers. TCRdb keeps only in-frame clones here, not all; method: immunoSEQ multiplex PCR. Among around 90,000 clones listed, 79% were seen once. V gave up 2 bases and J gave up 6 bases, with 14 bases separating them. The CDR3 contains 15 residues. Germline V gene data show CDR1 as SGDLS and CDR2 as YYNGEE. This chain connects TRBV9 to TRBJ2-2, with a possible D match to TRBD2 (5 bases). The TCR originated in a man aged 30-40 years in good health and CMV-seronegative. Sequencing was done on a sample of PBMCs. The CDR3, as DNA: TGTGCCAGCAGCGTTTCTGGCTCGGAGGCCGGGGAGCTGTTTTTT. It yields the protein CASSVSGSEAGELFF.